One sample yielded the 21 T cell receptor beta chains listed below, sequenced in a study of cytomegalovirus exposure and HLA in healthy donors. Vbeta (60) and Jbeta (13) primers were used in the PCR. Sequencing was performed with immunoSEQ multiplex PCR; in TCRdb, only in-frame clones are kept and a portion is missing. The data contain 150,000 to 200,000 clones, about three quarters of them singletons. Sequencing used PBMCs. The receptors stem from a female donor in good health and CMV-seronegative.

The chain carries TRBV5-1 and TRBJ2-5; D ambiguous. Germline V gives CDR1 SGHRS, CDR2 YFSETQ. The CDR3 has 14 amino acids. Trimming stripped 5 bases from V and 0 bases from J, with 11 bases between. CDR3 loop: CASSLTGYQETQYF. The CDR3 DNA reads as TGCGCCAGCAGTTTAACCGGTTACCAAGAGACCCAGTACTTC.

This clone was observed once. This chain uses TRBV30 with TRBJ2-3; 12 bases are a match to TRBD2. V trimming: 2 bases; J trimming: 4 bases; junction bases outside the gene matches: 1. Germline CDR1 GTSNPN, CDR2 SVGIG (reference sequence). The CDR3 runs 14 residues. CDR3 in DNA: TGTGCCTGGAGTCCTAGCGGGGGGGCAGATACGCAGTATTTT. Encoded protein: CAWSPSGGADTQYF.

V and J are TRBV30 and TRBJ1-3, with 9 nucleotides matching TRBD1. CDR3 length: 14 amino acids. Germline V lookup: CDR1 GTSNPN, CDR2 SVGIG (reference sequence). With 3 bases clipped from V and 4 bases from J, the junction kept 4 bases outside the gene matches. CDR3 protein: CAWRTGTGGNTIYF. Written as DNA, the CDR3 is TGTGCCTGGAGGACCGGGACAGGGGGAAACACCATATATTTT.

The V and J genes are TRBV5-4 and TRBJ2-5; D is undetermined. Germline V lookup: CDR1 SGHNT, CDR2 YYREEE (reference sequence). With 1 base removed from V and 1 base from J, the gap between germline ends came to 5 bases. CDR3 length: 13 amino acids. CDR3 loop: CASSLQAQETQYF. The CDR3 DNA is TGTGCCAGCAGCTTGCAGGCCCAAGAGACCCAGTACTTC.

The V call is TRBV5-1, the J call TRBJ2-7; 11 bases map to TRBD2. CDR1 SGHRS and CDR2 YFSETQ come from the germline V gene. J gave up 3 bases and V 3 bases, and 8 bases lay outside the gene matches. The CDR3 has 16 residues. The CDR3 is CASSWGTSGAFYEQYF. CDR3 nucleotide sequence: TGCGCCAGCAGCTGGGGGACTAGCGGAGCCTTCTACGAGCAGTACTTC.

The rearrangement uses TRBV5-1 and TRBJ2-7, with D perhaps matching TRBD2 (6 bases). The CDR3 spans 15 residues. The V end was cut by 0 bases, the J end by 4 bases, with 14 bases between. From germline, CDR1 is SGHRS and CDR2 YFSETQ. CDR3 DNA: TGCGCCAGCAGCTTGGTTGGGCGGGAAGGGTACGAGCAGTACTTC. This sequence encodes CASSLVGREGYEQYF.

J is TRBJ1-4 and V is TRBV5-6; 9 bases are a match to TRBD1. This CDR3 has 18 residues. CDR1 and CDR2 (germline): SGHDT, YYEEEE. The J segment lost 7 bases and the V segment lost 1 base, leaving 14 bases of the junction unmatched. Written as DNA, the CDR3 is TGTGCCAGCAGCTTGTTCGGACAGGGGAGGATCGTTGGTGAAAAACTGTTTTTT. Its protein is CASSLFGQGRIVGEKLFF.

This clone has a handful of counts. This chain uses TRBV12-1 with TRBJ1-1; TRBD1, the D gene given by the table, was not confirmed from the DNA. TRBV12-1 is a pseudogene. The CDR3 is made up of 14 amino acids. The CDR3 region is CASSFRGGNTEAFF. The CDR3 DNA follows: TGTGCCAGCAGCTTTAGAGGGGGAAACACTGAAGCTTTCTTT.

The chain has TRBV19 and TRBJ1-1; perhaps TRBD1 as D (5 bases). Between the trimmed V and J ends, which lost 0 bases and 3 bases, there was a span of 11 bases. CDR1 and CDR2 from the germline V gene are LNHDA and SQIVND (reference sequence). This CDR3 spans 15 amino acids. The CDR3 sequence is CASSIDQGSHTEAFF. The DNA of the CDR3 is TGTGCCAGTAGTATAGATCAGGGCAGCCACACTGAAGCTTTCTTT.

The chain joins TRBV11-2 to TRBJ2-7; TRBD2 aligns across 7 bases. Germline lookup yields CDR1 SGHAT and CDR2 FQNNGV. V shed 0 bases, J shed 3 bases, and the junction held 11 bases outside the gene matches. This CDR3 comprises 17 residues. DNA for the CDR3: TGTGCCAGCAGCTTAGATGGTGGTAGCGGGCTTAGCTACGAGCAGTACTTC. Translation gives CASSLDGGSGLSYEQYF.

V usage is TRBV19 and J usage is TRBJ1-5; D possibly corresponds to TRBD1 (5 bases). V dropped 6 bases and J dropped 2 bases, with 11 bases sitting between them. There are 14 residues in the CDR3. Germline assignment: CDR1 LNHDA and CDR2 SQIVND (reference sequence). CDR3 bases: TGTGCCAGTAGGGGAGGGGACGGCAATCAGCCCCAGCATTTT. This sequence encodes CASRGGDGNQPQHF.

V and J are TRBV2 and TRBJ1-2; 8 bases map to TRBD1. Germline V gene lookup returns CDR1 SNHLY and CDR2 FYNNEI. CDR3 size: 14 residues. The trim removed 7 bases at V and 0 bases at J, leaving 4 bases unmatched. CDR3 loop: CASIRTGSNYGYTF. CDR3 DNA sequence: TGTGCCAGCATTCGGACAGGGTCTAACTATGGCTACACCTTC.

The CDR3 loop reads CASSEWKGGGGTGELFF. Here the CDR3 DNA reads TGTGCCAGCAGTGAATGGAAGGGCGGGGGAGGCACCGGGGAGCTGTTTTTT. J is TRBJ2-2 and V is TRBV2; TRBD2 aligns across 7 bases. CDR1 and CDR2 (germline): SNHLY, FYNNEI. The V segment lost 2 bases and the J segment 4 bases; nucleotides outside the gene matches: 10. This CDR3 contains 17 residues.

This clone was detected only a few times. The J gene is TRBJ1-1, the V gene TRBV4-2; TRBD1 is a possible D gene (5 bases). CDR1 and CDR2 (germline): LGHNA, YNFKEQ. Trimming left V 4 bases short and J 7 bases short, with 16 bases between. The CDR3 has 14 amino acids. The CDR3 sequence: CASSLAGGRDEAFF. The CDR3 bases are TGTGCCAGCAGCCTAGCCGGGGGGAGGGATGAAGCTTTCTTT.

The V call is TRBV7-9, the J call TRBJ2-5; a weak D match, TRBD1 (5 bases). Germline CDR1 reads SEHNR; CDR2 reads FQNEAQ (reference sequence). The CDR3 is 13 residues long. With 3 bases removed from V and 4 bases from J, the gap between germline ends came to 9 bases. CDR3 loop: CASSFAGLETQYF. For the CDR3, the DNA is TGTGCCAGCAGCTTTGCAGGGTTAGAGACCCAGTACTTC.

This chain's CDR3 is CASSEGPSPLHF. CDR3 sequence (DNA): TGTGCCAGCAGTGAAGGGCCCTCACCCCTCCACTTT. This chain joins TRBV2 and TRBJ1-6, with D unclear. The V end lost 1 base, the J end lost 10 bases, and 5 bases lay between the germline ends. Germline-derived CDR1 and CDR2 are SNHLY and FYNNEI. The CDR3 contains 12 residues.

The chain joins TRBV10-1 to TRBJ2-1; tentatively, D is TRBD2 (5 bases). V lost 0 bases and J lost 4, with 7 bases in between. The CDR3 is 14 amino acids. Germline CDR1 and CDR2: WNHNN and SYGVQD (reference sequence). The CDR3 is CASSESGAYNEQFF. DNA for the CDR3: TGCGCCAGCAGTGAGTCGGGAGCTTACAATGAGCAGTTCTTC.

This sequence joins TRBV19 and TRBJ2-5, with a tentative D call TRBD1 (6 bases). The germline V gene has CDR1 LNHDA and CDR2 SQIVND (reference sequence). V was shortened by 4 bases and J by 4 bases, with 16 bases between the two germline ends. The CDR3 covers 15 residues. CDR3 DNA: TGTGCCAGTAGTAGCCATGCAGGGGAGCTAGAGACCCAGTACTTC. Protein product: CASSSHAGELETQYF.

The chain joins TRBV6-7 to TRBJ2-5; TRBD2 matches 9 bases. TRBV6-7 is an ORF for which the function is uncertain. The CDR3 consists of 15 residues. The ends lost 8 bases at V and 2 bases at J; junction bases unmatched: 9. CDR3 in DNA: TGTGCCAGCCCCCGGGATCTAGCGGGGCAAGAGACCCAGTACTTC. Its protein is CASPRDLAGQETQYF.

A word on this clone: This CDR3 is also generated by other DNA sequences in the sample. CDR3 nucleotides: TGTGCCTGGTCCACAGGGAGCTCCTACGAGCAGTACTTC. Its protein product is CAWSTGSSYEQYF. The V gene is TRBV30, the J gene TRBJ2-7; the D gene is possibly TRBD1 (6 bases). The V gene's germline CDR1 is GTSNPN and CDR2 SVGIG (reference sequence). V was shortened by 5 bases and J by 0 bases, with 11 bases between the two germline ends. The CDR3 contains 13 residues.

This clone is a singleton in its sample. This rearrangement joins TRBV28 to TRBJ1-4; D gene unclear. The CDR3 extends over 14 amino acids. V was cut by 5 bases and J by 5 bases, with 12 bases left in between. Germline values: CDR1 MDHEN, CDR2 SYDVKM. DNA for the CDR3: TGTGCCAGCAGTGGACTGGGATACAATGAAAAACTGTTTTTT. Translation: CASSGLGYNEKLFF. Using reference TRBV28 and TRBJ1-4 for the parts outside the CDR3, the full variable domain is DVKVTQSSRYLVKRTGEKVFLECVQDMDHENMFWYRQDPGLGLRLIYFSYDVKMKEKGDIPEGYSVSREKKERFSLILESASTNQTSMYLCASSGLGYNEKLFFGSGTQLSVL.